This T cell receptor beta chain was identified during a study of shared clonotypes between healthy human individuals. Clones were read by immunoSEQ multiplex PCR, and TCRdb kept only the in-frame ones, dropping some. The repertoire includes hundreds of thousands of clones, about 96% of them detected once, and less than 0.3% sits in the top ten. This CDR3 has 14 residues. V was pared by 3 bases and J by 6 bases, with 12 bases between. The germline CDR1 and CDR2 sequences are SGDLS and YYNGEE. In the naive CD8 group, cells lacked CD45RO and were positively selected for CCR7, so terminally differentiated effector memory CD45RA+ cells were left out.

The sequenced sample consisted of naive CD8+ T cells sorted from blood. The TCR originated in a man aged 25-40 years in good health. The chain links TRBV9 to TRBJ2-2; no clear D. CDR3 sequence: CASSAENEAGELFF. The CDR3 DNA sequence: TGTGCCAGCAGCGCAGAAAATGAGGCCGGGGAGCTGTTTTTT.